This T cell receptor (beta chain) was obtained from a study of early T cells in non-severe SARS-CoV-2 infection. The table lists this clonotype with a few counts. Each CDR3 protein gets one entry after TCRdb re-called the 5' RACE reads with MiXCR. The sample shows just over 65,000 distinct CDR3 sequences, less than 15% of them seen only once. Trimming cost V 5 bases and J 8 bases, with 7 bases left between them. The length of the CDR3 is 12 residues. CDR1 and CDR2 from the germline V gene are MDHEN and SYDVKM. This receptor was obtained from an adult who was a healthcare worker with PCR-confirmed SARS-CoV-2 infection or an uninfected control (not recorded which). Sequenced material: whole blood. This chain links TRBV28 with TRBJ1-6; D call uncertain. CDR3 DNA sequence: TGTGCCAGCAGTCTTCCCCATTCACCCCTCCACTTT. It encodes CASSLPHSPLHF. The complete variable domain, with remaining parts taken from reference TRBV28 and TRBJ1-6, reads DVKVTQSSRYLVKRTGEKVFLECVQDMDHENMFWYRQDPGLGLRLIYFSYDVKMKEKGDIPEGYSVSREKKERFSLILESASTNQTSMYLCASSLPHSPLHFGNGTRLTVT.